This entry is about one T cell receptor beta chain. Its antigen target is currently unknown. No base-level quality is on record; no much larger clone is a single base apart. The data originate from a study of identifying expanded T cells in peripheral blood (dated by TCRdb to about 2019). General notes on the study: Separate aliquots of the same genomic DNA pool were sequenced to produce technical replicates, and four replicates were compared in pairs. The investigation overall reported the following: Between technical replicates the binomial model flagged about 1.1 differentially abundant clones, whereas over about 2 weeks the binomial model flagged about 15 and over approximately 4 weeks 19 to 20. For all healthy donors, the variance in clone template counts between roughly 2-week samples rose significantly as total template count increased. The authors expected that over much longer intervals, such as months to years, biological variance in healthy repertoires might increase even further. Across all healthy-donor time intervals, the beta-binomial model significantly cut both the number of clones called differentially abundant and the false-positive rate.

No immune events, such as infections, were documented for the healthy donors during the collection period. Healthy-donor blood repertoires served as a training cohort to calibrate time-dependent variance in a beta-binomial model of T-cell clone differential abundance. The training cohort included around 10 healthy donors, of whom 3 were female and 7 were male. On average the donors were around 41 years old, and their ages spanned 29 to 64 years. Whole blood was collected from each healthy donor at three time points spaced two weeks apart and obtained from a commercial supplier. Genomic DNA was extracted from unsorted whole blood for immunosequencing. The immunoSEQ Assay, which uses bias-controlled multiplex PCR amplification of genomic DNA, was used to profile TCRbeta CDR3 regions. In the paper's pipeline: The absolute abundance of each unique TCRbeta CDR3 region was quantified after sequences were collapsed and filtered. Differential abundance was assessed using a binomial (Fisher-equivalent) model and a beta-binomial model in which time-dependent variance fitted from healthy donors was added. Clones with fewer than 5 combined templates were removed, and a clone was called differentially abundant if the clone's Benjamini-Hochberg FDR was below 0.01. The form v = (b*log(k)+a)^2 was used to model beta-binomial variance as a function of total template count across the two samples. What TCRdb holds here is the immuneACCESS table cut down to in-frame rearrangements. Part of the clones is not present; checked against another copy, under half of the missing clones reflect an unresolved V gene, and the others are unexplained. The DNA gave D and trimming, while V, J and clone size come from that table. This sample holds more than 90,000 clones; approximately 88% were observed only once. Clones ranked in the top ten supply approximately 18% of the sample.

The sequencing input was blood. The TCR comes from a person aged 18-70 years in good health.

The CDR3 corresponds to CASSGGANNEQFF. The nucleotides read TGTGCCAGTAGCGGGGGGGCGAACAATGAGCAGTTCTTC. The rearrangement combines TRBV19 with TRBJ2-1; 8 of the junction bases match TRBD2. V and J are trimmed by 6 bases and 5 bases, and the gene matches miss 3 bases of the junction. The CDR3 holds 13 amino acids from the cysteine to the phenylalanine. CDR3 DNA is the only sequence kept; it has 39 bases, read in frame from the first base. Based on the germline V gene (reference sequence), the CDR1 and CDR2 sequences are LNHDA and SQIVND.